This T cell receptor beta chain is from a study of blood T cell repertoires in COVID-19. The assay was immunoSEQ multiplex PCR, and TCRdb's table has in-frame clones only and misses some. The sample consists of under 400,000 clones, over 75% of them appearing once. Assignments of participants to cohorts depended upon their own reported clinical history. The clonotype was recovered from a middle-aged man in a cohort exposed to, infected with or recovered from COVID-19 (not recorded which). The sequenced material came from PBMCs or T cells enriched from blood (not recorded which).

The CDR3: CASKRNPGTGVSSQPQHF. CDR3 in DNA: TGTGCCAGCAAACGTAACCCCGGGACAGGGGTTTCCAGTCAGCCCCAGCATTTT. V and J are TRBV28 and TRBJ1-5, with TRBD1 identical over 10 bases. Germline CDR1 is MDHEN and CDR2 is SYDVKM. This CDR3 contains 18 residues. The trim removed 7 bases at V and 6 bases at J, leaving 18 bases unmatched.